The 28 T cell receptor beta chains given below trace back to one sample, sequenced in a study of spatial heterogeneity in lung cancer. TCRdb re-called the 5' RACE reads through MiXCR, storing one row per CDR3 protein. The profile shows under 75,000 distinct CDR3 sequences, about 9.5% of them singletons. Time point meaning: blood at routine non-recurrence follow-up after resection. This specimen was PBMCs, taken at follow-up. The source is a female donor with early-stage non-small cell lung cancer.

In its sample, this clonotype was seen many times. The chain has TRBV11-2 and TRBJ1-1; possible D gene TRBD1, 6 bases. Looked up from germline, CDR1 is SGHAT and CDR2 is FQNNGV. The CDR3 is 14 amino acids. V lost 4 bases, J lost 11 bases, and 20 bases lay in between. CDR3 sequence: CASSSTRTAASAFF. DNA of the CDR3: TGTGCCAGCAGCTCAACCAGGACAGCCGCCTCGGCTTTCTTT.

This clonotype was recorded at least ten times. The chain has TRBV28 and TRBJ2-1; TRBD1 matches 9 bases. This CDR3 contains 16 residues. Unmatched junction bases numbered 8, after V lost 6 bases and J lost 2 bases. CDR1 is MDHEN, CDR2 SYDVKM, per germline. In nucleotides, the CDR3 is TGTGCCAGCAGCCTCCTTACAGGGGGCCCCTACAATGAGCAGTTCTTC. Protein sequence: CASSLLTGGPYNEQFF.

This clonotype was detected a few times. V is TRBV3-1 and J is TRBJ2-7; 9 bases map to TRBD1. V was pared by 4 bases and J by 6 bases, with 4 bases of the junction left unmatched. Germline CDR1 LGHDT, CDR2 YNNKEL (reference sequence). The CDR3 is made up of 13 amino acids. As DNA, the CDR3 is TGTGCCAGCAGCCCAGGGACAGGGCGCGAGCAGTACTTC. Protein sequence: CASSPGTGREQYF.

This clonotype was seen at least ten times. The V gene is TRBV12-3 or TRBV12-4, the J gene TRBJ2-5; D unclear. CDR3 size: 12 residues. V shed 3 bases and J shed 7 bases, with 9 bases lying between them. In nucleotides, the CDR3 is TGTGCCAGCAGTTTTAGTGTGGCGACCCAGTACTTC. This codes for CASSFSVATQYF.

This clonotype has ten or more counts. The V call is TRBV27, the J call TRBJ2-7, with TRBD1 matching over 7 bases. The CDR3 contains 14 residues. Germline CDR1 is MNHEY and CDR2 is SMNVEV (reference sequence). J was trimmed by 4 bases and V by 2 bases; bases with no gene match: 5. CDR3 region: CASSLPGQLYEQYF. In nucleotides, the CDR3 is TGTGCCAGCAGTTTACCGGGACAGTTATACGAGCAGTACTTC.

This chain's CDR3 is CASSLAVGQNTGELFF. CDR3 nucleotides: TGCGCCAGCAGCTTGGCCGTAGGGCAGAACACCGGGGAGCTGTTTTTT. V is TRBV5-1 and J is TRBJ2-2; the D is unclear. CDR1 is SGHRS and CDR2 is YFSETQ in the germline V gene. The CDR3 is 16 residues long. Between the trimmed V and J ends, which lost 0 bases and 1 base, there was a span of 10 bases.

Ten or more counts support this clonotype. The J gene is TRBJ2-5, the V gene TRBV28; D gene uncertain. The germline gives CDR1 MDHEN, CDR2 SYDVKM. CDR3 length: 14 amino acids. Trimming removed 8 bases from V and 3 bases from J, with 16 bases in between. CDR3: CASGELGGEETQYF. In nucleotides, the CDR3 is TGTGCCAGCGGAGAGTTGGGTGGTGAAGAGACCCAGTACTTC.

This clonotype showed up just a few times. This rearrangement joins TRBV20-1 to TRBJ2-2, with 7 bases fitting TRBD1. The J segment lost 8 bases and the V segment lost 0 bases, leaving 6 bases of the junction unmatched. CDR1 DFQATT and CDR2 SNEGSKA come from the germline V gene (reference sequence). This CDR3 is built from 14 residues. The CDR3 here is CSAREGTETGELFF. Here the CDR3 DNA reads TGCAGTGCTAGAGAGGGGACAGAGACGGGGGAGCTGTTTTTT.

This clonotype has more than one count but fewer than ten. V and J are TRBV6-2 or TRBV6-3 and TRBJ1-1; D unclear. V was cut by 5 bases and J by 3 bases, with 13 bases left in between. This CDR3 spans 14 amino acids. Germline V gene sequence: CDR1 MNHEY, CDR2 SVGEGT. The CDR3 DNA sequence: TGTGCCAGCAGTAGGCGCCACGGGGACACTGAAGCTTTCTTT. Amino acids: CASSRRHGDTEAFF.

The genes are TRBV3-1 and TRBJ1-2, with 8 bases fitting TRBD1. The germline V gene encodes CDR1 LGHDT and CDR2 YNNKEL (reference sequence). This CDR3 contains 15 residues. J was trimmed by 4 bases and V by 2 bases; bases with no gene match: 6. Here the CDR3 reads CASSQPGQGIYGYTF. The CDR3 coding sequence is TGTGCCAGCAGCCAACCCGGACAGGGTATCTATGGCTACACCTTC.

This clonotype came up a few times. The junction and the germline gene differ at one end; a read error may be behind it. The chain carries TRBV9 and TRBJ2-4, with D possibly TRBD1 on 6 matching bases. The CDR3 has 15 residues. Per germline, CDR1 SGDLS and CDR2 YYNGEE. The CDR3 is CASSVGARGKTIQYF. CDR3 coding DNA: TGTGCCAGCAGCGTGGGGGCCCGGGGAAAAACCATTCAGTACTTC.

This clonotype was found many times. The rearrangement joins TRBV28 to TRBJ2-1; 9 positions agree with TRBD2. J was trimmed by 3 bases and V by 8 bases; bases with no gene match: 5. Per germline, CDR1 MDHEN and CDR2 SYDVKM. The CDR3 is 14 amino acids. CDR3 in DNA: TGTGCCAGCCGGGGACTAGCAGACTACAATGAGCAGTTCTTC. Translated, it gives CASRGLADYNEQFF. Full variable domain (remainder filled in from reference TRBV28 and TRBJ2-1): DVKVTQSSRYLVKRTGEKVFLECVQDMDHENMFWYRQDPGLGLRLIYFSYDVKMKEKGDIPEGYSVSREKKERFSLILESASTNQTSMYLCASRGLADYNEQFFGPGTRLTVL.

This clonotype has a handful of counts. The CDR3: CASSLTGAYWSPLHF. Written as DNA, the CDR3 is TGTGCCAGCAGTTTGACAGGGGCCTATTGGTCACCCCTCCACTTT. V is TRBV12-3 or TRBV12-4 and J is TRBJ1-6, with 8 bases identical to TRBD1. V was clipped by 3 bases and J by 10 bases; unmatched bases: 8. The CDR3 runs to 15 residues.

A remark on this clonotype: It may be a read error: a sequence one base away is much more abundant. The chain uses TRBV7-3 and TRBJ2-7, with a possible D match to TRBD2 (5 bases). V was pared by 3 bases and J by 3 bases, with 15 bases between. Per the germline V gene, CDR1 is SGHTA and CDR2 is FQGTGA. The CDR3 loop spans 15 amino acids. The CDR3 nucleotides are TGTGCCAGCAGCTTTGCTAGCAGGAGCGGCTACGAGCAGTACTTC. Residues: CASSFASRSGYEQYF.

This clonotype was counted many times. The chain carries TRBV11-2 and TRBJ2-7, with TRBD1 matching 7 bases. Germline CDR1 reads SGHAT; CDR2 reads FQNNGV. This CDR3 has 12 amino acids. The V gene end was trimmed by 6 bases and the J gene end by 5 bases; junction bases not matched to a gene: 4. CDR3 sequence reads: CASRGQSHEQYF. CDR3 in DNA: TGTGCCAGCAGGGGACAGTCCCACGAGCAGTACTTC.

At least ten counts were recorded for this clonotype. The chain combines TRBV9 with TRBJ2-3, with D possibly being TRBD1 or TRBD2 (6 bases each). The CDR3 is made up of 16 amino acids. Germline assignment: CDR1 SGDLS and CDR2 YYNGEE. Trimming removed 0 bases at V and 4 bases at J, with 15 bases between. CDR3 nucleotide sequence: TGTGCCAGCAGCGTAGATTTGCGGAGGGGGTCAGATACGCAGTATTTT. Protein sequence: CASSVDLRRGSDTQYF.

This clonotype showed up just a few times. The chain employs TRBV7-2 and TRBJ1-1; D gene ambiguous. This CDR3 contains 14 residues. Per the germline V gene, CDR1 is SGHTA and CDR2 is FQGNSA. Trimming left V 2 bases short and J 4 bases short, with 11 bases between. The DNA of the CDR3 is TGTGCCAGCAGCTTACTTCCCTTTAGCACTGAAGCTTTCTTT. Translating gives CASSLLPFSTEAFF.

This clonotype showed up many times. The gene calls are TRBV19 and TRBJ2-7; TRBD2 is a possible D gene (5 bases). This CDR3 is 15 amino acids long. In germline, CDR1 is LNHDA, CDR2 SQIVND (reference sequence). V lost 6 bases, J lost 0 bases, and 15 bases lay in between. The CDR3 coding sequence is TGTGCCAGTAGACCGGAGGACTGGAGCTCCTACGAGCAGTACTTC. Translated: CASRPEDWSSYEQYF.

Ten or more counts support this clonotype. The V and J genes are TRBV7-8 and TRBJ2-3; D remains unclear. Looked up from germline, CDR1 is SGHVS and CDR2 is FQNEAQ. This CDR3 comprises 13 residues. V was pared by 5 bases and J by 7 bases, with 13 bases between. CDR3 residues: CASSRRDTYTQYF. CDR3 nucleotides: TGTGCCAGCAGCAGGAGAGACACCTATACGCAGTATTTT.

This clonotype was found once. This may stem from a read error, because a much larger clone lies one nucleotide away. V and J are TRBV28 and TRBJ2-7, with unresolved D. CDR3 size: 12 residues. Germline CDR1 reads MDHEN; CDR2 reads SYDVKM. The CDR3 region is CANSQVLYEQYF. The CDR3 coding sequence is TGTGCCAACAGTCAGGTATTGTACGAGCAGTACTTC.

In its sample, this clonotype was seen many times. J is TRBJ2-1 and V is TRBV7-9; the D gene is possibly TRBD1 (5 bases). CDR1 SEHNR and CDR2 FQNEAQ come from the germline V gene (reference sequence). The V gene lost 5 bases and the J gene lost 9 bases, with 11 bases spanning the gap. This CDR3 is 12 amino acids long. The CDR3 nucleotides read TGTGCCAGCAGCCCGCAGGGTACTGAGCAGTTCTTC. Residues: CASSPQGTEQFF.

This clonotype came up many times. The genes are TRBV6-5 and TRBJ1-1; D unclear. Looked up from germline, CDR1 is MNHEY and CDR2 is SVGAGI. V gave up 6 bases and J gave up 1 base, with 9 bases separating them. The CDR3 is made up of 13 amino acids. The CDR3 here is CASSLTQNTEAFF. The CDR3 DNA follows: TGTGCCAGCAGCCTCACTCAGAACACTGAAGCTTTCTTT.

This clonotype was seen many times. This rearrangement joins TRBV9 to TRBJ2-1; 8 bases agree with TRBD1. The CDR3 is made up of 15 amino acids. J gave up 7 bases and V 3 bases, and 9 bases lay outside the gene matches. The V gene's germline CDR1 is SGDLS and CDR2 YYNGEE. The CDR3 protein is CASSAQGALGNEQFF. CDR3 sequence (DNA): TGTGCCAGCAGCGCCCAGGGGGCTTTAGGAAATGAGCAGTTCTTC.

The chain couples TRBV18 to TRBJ2-7; TRBD2 aligns across 10 bases. V was clipped by 6 bases and J by 2 bases; unmatched bases: 4. Germline V lookup: CDR1 KGHSH, CDR2 LQKENI. The CDR3 spans 14 residues. The CDR3 nucleotides are TGTGCCAGCTCGAGCACTAGCGGGACCTACGAGCAGTACTTC. Translation gives CASSSTSGTYEQYF.

V and J are TRBV7-3 and TRBJ1-6; the match to TRBD1 covers 7 bases. This CDR3 has 13 residues. V shed 5 bases, J shed 14 bases, and the junction held 9 bases outside the gene matches. Per the germline V gene, CDR1 is SGHTA and CDR2 is FQGTGA. The CDR3 is CASSLAGGSTLHF. CDR3 DNA sequence: TGTGCCAGCAGCCTTGCAGGGGGATCCACCCTCCACTTT.

CDR3 sequence reads: CASSAGQGKQETQYF. DNA of the CDR3: TGCGCCAGCAGCGCGGGACAGGGGAAACAAGAGACCCAGTACTTC. This rearrangement joins TRBV5-1 to TRBJ2-5; 10 nucleotides match TRBD1. This CDR3 has 15 residues. V dropped 4 bases and J dropped 2; count of bases not matched to a gene: 5. From germline, CDR1 is SGHRS and CDR2 YFSETQ.

The gene calls are TRBV3-1 and TRBJ2-5; D possibly corresponds to TRBD2 (6 bases). V lost 0 bases to trimming and J lost 5 bases, with 16 bases between them. The germline gives CDR1 LGHDT, CDR2 YNNKEL (reference sequence). The CDR3 is 16 residues long. CDR3 sequence: CASSQDLAGNVETQYF. The CDR3, as DNA: TGTGCCAGCAGCCAAGATCTGGCGGGAAACGTGGAGACCCAGTACTTC.

In its sample, this clonotype was seen many times. The V call is TRBV10-3, the J call TRBJ2-5; a possible D gene is TRBD2 (5 bases). The CDR3 is made up of 11 amino acids. CDR1 is ENHRY and CDR2 is SYGVKD in the germline V gene. Trimming took 8 bases from V and 5 from J, leaving 9 bases between them. In nucleotides, the CDR3 is TGTGCCATCGGGAGCGCCGAGACCCAGTACTTC. Translated, it gives CAIGSAETQYF.